Below, 19 T cell receptor beta chains from the same sample are listed, as sequenced in a study of cytotoxic CD8 clonotypes in ibrutinib-treated CLL. TCRdb's table, derived via immunoSEQ multiplex PCR, lists solely in-frame clones and lacks some. The sample has roughly 130,000 clones; about 80% are singletons. Material: PBMCs, obtained after 12 months of ibrutinib treatment. These receptors all come from a human donor with chronic lymphocytic leukemia.

This clone is a singleton in its sample. The chain recombines TRBV18 with TRBJ2-5; D gene ambiguous. V gave up 3 bases and J gave up 1 base, with 9 bases separating them. The CDR3 spans 14 residues. Germline assignment: CDR1 KGHSH and CDR2 LQKENI. CDR3 nucleotides: TGTGCCAGCTCACCCGGGCTAGTCCAAGAGACCCAGTACTTC. Amino acid sequence: CASSPGLVQETQYF. The full variable domain, rest sourced from reference TRBV18 and TRBJ2-5, is NAGVMQNPRHLVRRRGQEARLRCSPMKGHSHVYWYRQLPEEGLKFMVYLQKENIIDESGMPKERFSAEFPKEGPSILRIQQVVRGDSAAYFCASSPGLVQETQYFGPGTRLLVL.

This rearrangement joins TRBV28 to TRBJ2-7; D may correspond to TRBD1 or TRBD2 (6 bases each). Germline lookup yields CDR1 MDHEN and CDR2 SYDVKM. The CDR3 is 16 residues long. V was cut by 5 bases and J by 4 bases, with 21 bases left in between. The CDR3 DNA follows: TGTGCCAGCAGTGTACAGGGCGTGGGGGGACTTTACGAGCAGTACTTC. Amino acids: CASSVQGVGGLYEQYF.

The V call is TRBV18, the J call TRBJ1-1; D gene unclear. This CDR3 has 15 amino acids. Per the germline V gene, CDR1 is KGHSH and CDR2 is LQKENI. Trimming removed 0 bases from V and 4 bases from J, with 12 bases in between. Here the CDR3 reads CASSPPGIAVTEAFF. The CDR3, as DNA: TGTGCCAGCTCACCACCGGGGATTGCTGTCACTGAAGCTTTCTTT. The entire variable domain, with the rest obtained from reference TRBV18 and TRBJ1-1, is as follows: NAGVMQNPRHLVRRRGQEARLRCSPMKGHSHVYWYRQLPEEGLKFMVYLQKENIIDESGMPKERFSAEFPKEGPSILRIQQVVRGDSAAYFCASSPPGIAVTEAFFGQGTRLTVV.

This clone was counted between two and nine times. This chain links TRBV4-1 with TRBJ2-7; D may match TRBD1 or TRBD2 (5 bases each). This CDR3 is built from 16 residues. Germline V CDR1 and CDR2: MGHRA, YSYEKL. The V end lost 1 base, the J end lost 7 bases, and 20 bases lay between the germline ends. This CDR3 is CASSQVSGGAAREQYF. CDR3 in DNA: TGCGCCAGCAGCCAAGTGTCTGGGGGAGCGGCGCGGGAGCAGTACTTC.

The gene calls are TRBV15 and TRBJ1-1, with 8 bases aligning to TRBD1. Unmatched junction bases numbered 11, after V lost 0 bases and J lost 11 bases. CDR1 is LNHNV and CDR2 is YYDKDF in the germline V gene (reference sequence). The length of the CDR3 is 15 residues. The CDR3 reads CATSRDGGQTGEAFF. The CDR3 coding sequence is TGTGCCACCAGCAGAGATGGGGGACAGACAGGGGAGGCTTTCTTT.

The V and J genes are TRBV19 and TRBJ2-7; TRBD2 matches 9 bases. Germline assignment: CDR1 LNHDA and CDR2 SQIVND (reference sequence). The ends lost 6 bases at V and 3 bases at J; junction bases unmatched: 6. The CDR3 has 14 amino acids. This CDR3 is CASSAGGGLYEQYF. CDR3 DNA: TGTGCCAGTAGCGCGGGAGGGGGGCTCTACGAGCAGTACTTC.

The chain carries TRBV5-1 and TRBJ1-1, with 10 bases identical to TRBD1. Germline V lookup: CDR1 SGHRS, CDR2 YFSETQ. V lost 3 bases, J lost 3 bases, and 5 bases stayed unmatched. This CDR3 has 15 residues. The CDR3 reads CASSYPGTGDTEAFF. DNA of the CDR3: TGCGCCAGCAGCTATCCCGGGACAGGGGACACTGAAGCTTTCTTT. Full variable domain (remainder filled in from reference TRBV5-1 and TRBJ1-1): KAGVTQTPRYLIKTRGQQVTLSCSPISGHRSVSWYQQTPGQGLQFLFEYFSETQRNKGNFPGRFSGRQFSNSRSEMNVSTLELGDSALYLCASSYPGTGDTEAFFGQGTRLTVV.

The J gene is TRBJ2-3, the V gene TRBV2; D unresolved. V was clipped by 7 bases and J by 1 base, with 9 bases between them. In germline, CDR1 is SNHLY, CDR2 FYNNEI. This CDR3 spans 13 amino acids. The CDR3 region has the DNA TGTGCCAGCATTGGGGTAGGCACAGATACGCAGTATTTT. Encoded protein: CASIGVGTDTQYF.

This chain uses TRBV9 with TRBJ1-2; possibly TRBD1 for D (6 bases). V lost 4 bases, J lost 0 bases, and 22 bases lay in between. The CDR3 runs 18 residues. Germline loops: CDR1 SGDLS, CDR2 YYNGEE. The CDR3 here is CASSPTGGRVGPNYGYTF. The CDR3 bases are TGTGCCAGCAGCCCGACCGGGGGGCGCGTCGGACCTAACTATGGCTACACCTTC.

The chain couples TRBV29-1 to TRBJ2-3; D remains ambiguous. The CDR3 covers 13 residues. Germline V gene sequence: CDR1 SQVTM, CDR2 ANQGSEA. V was clipped by 2 bases and J by 0 bases, with 6 bases between them. The CDR3 reads CSVELSSTDTQYF. The CDR3 coding sequence is TGCAGCGTTGAACTGAGTAGCACAGATACGCAGTATTTT.

CDR3 sequence reads: CASGTPSGRAQYF. The CDR3 DNA sequence: TGTGCTAGTGGGACCCCTAGCGGGAGGGCGCAGTATTTT. The chain couples TRBV12-5 to TRBJ2-3; 12 nucleotides align to TRBD2. The CDR3 spans 13 residues. The V gene end was trimmed by 6 bases and the J gene end by 10 bases; junction bases not matched to a gene: 5. Germline CDR1 is LGHNT and CDR2 is FRNRAP.

The CDR3 here is CASSSRGGADTQYF. The CDR3 DNA reads TGTGCCAGCAGTTCTCGAGGTGGGGCGGATACGCAGTATTTT. V usage is TRBV27 and J usage is TRBJ2-3; a possible D gene is TRBD1 (5 bases). This CDR3 region has 14 residues. The V end was cut by 4 bases, the J end by 6 bases, with 14 bases between. In germline, CDR1 is MNHEY, CDR2 SMNVEV (reference sequence).

Turning to this clone: No conserved phenylalanine or tryptophan ends this CDR3, so it is likely a read error. The DNA is left out, because the CDR3 cannot be placed on it with certainty; the CDR3 is given as TCRdb lists it. The rearrangement uses TRBV7-4 and TRBJ1-1. The CDR3 has 13 residues if both end residues are counted. In germline, CDR1 is SGHVT, CDR2 SQSDAQ. The CDR3 loop reads CASIPPNSQSRVS.

The V and J genes are TRBV18 and TRBJ2-2; 10 nucleotides agree with TRBD2. Germline assignment: CDR1 KGHSH and CDR2 LQKENI. The length of the CDR3 is 16 residues. The J segment lost 1 base and the V segment lost 3 bases, leaving 2 bases of the junction unmatched. The CDR3 DNA reads as TGTGCCAGCTCACCCGGACTAGCGGAGAACACCGGGGAGCTGTTTTTT. Residues: CASSPGLAENTGELFF. Full variable domain (missing parts from reference TRBV18 and TRBJ2-2): NAGVMQNPRHLVRRRGQEARLRCSPMKGHSHVYWYRQLPEEGLKFMVYLQKENIIDESGMPKERFSAEFPKEGPSILRIQQVVRGDSAAYFCASSPGLAENTGELFFGEGSRLTVL.

Concerning this clone: At the DNA level, this CDR3 is encoded by other sequences in the same sample as well. The CDR3 spells CSAREETQYF. As DNA, the CDR3 is TGCAGTGCTAGAGAAGAGACCCAGTACTTC. The J gene is TRBJ2-5, the V gene TRBV20-1, with D hard to call. Trimming took off 0 bases at V and 4 bases at J, with 0 bases between the two ends. The CDR3 totals 10 residues. CDR1 is DFQATT, CDR2 SNEGSKA, per germline (reference sequence).

V is TRBV9 and J is TRBJ1-2; TRBD1 agrees at 7 bases. CDR1 is SGDLS, CDR2 YYNGEE, per germline. V lost 1 base to trimming and J lost 7 bases; unmatched junction nucleotides: 16. The CDR3 contains 17 residues. CDR3 DNA: TGTGCCAGCAGCGTACGTTCAGTCGTGACAGGGCCCATTGGCTACACCTTC. It specifies CASSVRSVVTGPIGYTF.

This chain connects TRBV27 to TRBJ2-1, with TRBD1 matching 10 bases. V shed 5 bases and J 2 bases; nucleotides not matched to a gene: 3. The V gene's germline CDR1 is MNHEY and CDR2 SMNVEV (reference sequence). This CDR3 region has 15 residues. CDR3: CASSTDRGPYNEQFF. In DNA, the CDR3 is TGTGCCAGCAGTACCGACAGGGGGCCCTACAATGAGCAGTTCTTC.

The rearrangement uses TRBV18 and TRBJ2-7; possibly TRBD2 for D (7 bases). The ends were cut back, 3 bases at V and 3 bases at J, with 18 bases in the middle. Germline V gene data show CDR1 as KGHSH and CDR2 as LQKENI. The length of the CDR3 is 16 residues. CDR3: CASSPLDLRGGYEQYF. CDR3 bases: TGTGCCAGCTCACCCCTCGATCTGAGGGGGGGCTACGAGCAGTACTTC.

About this clone: This sample includes further DNA sequences coding for the same CDR3. The chain employs TRBV5-4 and TRBJ2-7; D call uncertain. The CDR3 is 12 residues long. V lost 0 bases to trimming and J lost 4 bases, with 5 bases between them. The germline gives CDR1 SGHNT, CDR2 YYREEE (reference sequence). CDR3 in DNA: TGTGCCAGCAGCTTGGATCGATACGAGCAGTACTTC. This encodes CASSLDRYEQYF.